The 17 T cell receptor beta chains in this list originate from one sample, sequenced in a study of identical twins. TCRdb itself ran the 5' RACE reads through MiXCR, one entry per CDR3 protein. The sample yields roughly 710,000 distinct CDR3 sequences, roughly 6% seen once. The sequenced sample was naive T cells sorted from blood. Receptor source: a man younger than 35 in good health.

This clonotype appeared many times. The V gene is TRBV12-3 or TRBV12-4, the J gene TRBJ1-1, with D hard to call. V was pared by 6 bases and J by 5 bases, with 16 bases between. The CDR3 length is 14 residues. The CDR3: CASRPGLGGTEAFF. The CDR3 region has the DNA TGTGCCAGCAGGCCCGGTTTGGGCGGTACTGAAGCTTTCTTT.

In this sample, this clonotype turned up many times. V is TRBV12-3 or TRBV12-4 and J is TRBJ2-1; 7 bases line up with TRBD2. The V and J ends lost 6 bases and 16 bases, in that order; junction bases with no gene match: 12. This CDR3 contains 12 residues. The DNA for the CDR3 is TGTGCCAGCAGGAGAAGCGGGACGGGGGGTTTCTTC. As protein: CASRRSGTGGFF.

Only a few counts were recorded for this clonotype. V and J are TRBV2 and TRBJ2-7, with TRBD2 matching over 8 bases. J gave up 2 bases and V 2 bases, and 5 bases lay outside the gene matches. There are 15 residues in the CDR3. The germline V gene encodes CDR1 SNHLY and CDR2 FYNNEI. CDR3 residues: CASSEISGSTYEQYV. In nucleotides, the CDR3 is TGTGCCAGCAGTGAAATAAGCGGGAGCACCTACGAGCAGTACGTC.

There are many counts of this clonotype. V and J are TRBV4-3 and TRBJ2-3; 8 bases fit TRBD1. The CDR3 is 16 amino acids. Germline V CDR1 and CDR2: LGHNA, YSLEER. Trimming cost V 6 bases and J 0 bases; bases outside gene matches: 8. The CDR3 spells CASSPAQGASTDTQYF. CDR3 nucleotide sequence: TGCGCCAGCAGTCCGGCGCAGGGGGCTAGCACAGATACGCAGTATTTT.

This chain links TRBV4-3 with TRBJ2-1; perhaps TRBD1 as D (6 bases). Germline assignment: CDR1 LGHNA and CDR2 YSLEER. V lost 4 bases and J 4 bases, leaving 14 bases between the germline ends. The CDR3 is 15 residues long. CDR3 region: CASSPDSGTYNEQFF. The CDR3 DNA follows: TGCGCCAGCAGCCCTGACTCCGGGACATACAATGAGCAGTTCTTC.

This clonotype has ten or more counts. The chain recombines TRBV20-1 with TRBJ2-1; 9 bases match TRBD1. CDR1 and CDR2 from the germline V gene are DFQATT and SNEGSKA (reference sequence). The CDR3 spans 14 residues. V shed 6 bases and J 9 bases; nucleotides not matched to a gene: 12. Written as DNA, the CDR3 is TGCAGTGCCCAAGACAGGGGGAATAAAGGTGAGCAGTTCTTC. Encoded protein: CSAQDRGNKGEQFF.

This clonotype was seen only a few times. This sequence joins TRBV18 and TRBJ2-2; 13 bases line up with TRBD2. The CDR3 consists of 18 residues. V lost 3 bases, J lost 0 bases, and 4 bases stayed unmatched. The germline V gene has CDR1 KGHSH and CDR2 LQKENI. This CDR3 reads CASSPGLAGPTNTGELFF. For the CDR3, the DNA is TGTGCCAGCTCACCGGGACTAGCGGGGCCGACGAACACCGGGGAGCTGTTTTTT.

The chain employs TRBV7-6 and TRBJ1-1, with 8 positions matching TRBD1. CDR1 is SGHVS and CDR2 is FNYEAQ in the germline V gene. Trimming removed 5 bases from V and 3 bases from J; junction bases left unmatched: 8. The CDR3 loop spans 15 amino acids. CDR3 loop: CASSRLWDRYTEAFF. Here the CDR3 DNA reads TGTGCCAGCAGCCGCCTTTGGGACAGGTACACTGAAGCTTTCTTT.

This chain uses TRBV5-1 with TRBJ1-2, with 10 bases aligning to TRBD1. This CDR3 has 14 residues. Germline CDR1 is SGHRS and CDR2 is YFSETQ. Trimming took 1 base from V and 6 from J; bases not matched to a gene: 3. The CDR3 nucleotides read TGCGCCAGCAGCTTGTTCGGGACAGGGGATGGCTACACCTTC. Its protein is CASSLFGTGDGYTF. The variable domain in full, completed from reference TRBV5-1 and TRBJ1-2, reads KAGVTQTPRYLIKTRGQQVTLSCSPISGHRSVSWYQQTPGQGLQFLFEYFSETQRNKGNFPGRFSGRQFSNSRSEMNVSTLELGDSALYLCASSLFGTGDGYTFGSGTRLTVV.

The rearrangement links TRBV7-8 to TRBJ1-1; D is perhaps TRBD1 (5 bases). The CDR3 covers 15 residues. The V gene lost 5 bases and the J gene lost 6 bases, with 19 bases spanning the gap. Germline assignment: CDR1 SGHVS and CDR2 FQNEAQ. The CDR3 DNA is TGTGCCAGCAGCAAATTTGAAACTGCAGGGTCTGAAGCTTTCTTT. Translated, it gives CASSKFETAGSEAFF.

This chain links TRBV29-1 with TRBJ1-1; TRBD1 matches at 8 bases. Per germline, CDR1 SQVTM and CDR2 ANQGSEA. The V segment lost 3 bases and the J segment 4 bases; nucleotides outside the gene matches: 1. The CDR3 is made up of 12 amino acids. The CDR3 loop is CSVETGATEAFF. The CDR3 DNA reads TGCAGCGTTGAGACAGGGGCCACTGAAGCTTTCTTT.

The sample holds many counts of this clonotype. The chain is built from TRBV12-3 or TRBV12-4 and TRBJ1-6; no firm D call. CDR3 length equals 17 residues. V was pared by 6 bases and J by 2 bases, with 17 bases between. The DNA of the CDR3 is TGTGCCAGCAGCCCAATTGGGTCATGGCCCTATAATTCACCCCTCCACTTT. Residues: CASSPIGSWPYNSPLHF.

This rearrangement joins TRBV12-3 or TRBV12-4 to TRBJ2-2, with TRBD1 identical over 10 bases. After removal of 3 bases from V and 9 bases from J, the junction contained 4 bases not matched to a gene. The CDR3 totals 14 residues. The CDR3: CASSFDRGRRELFF. For the CDR3, the DNA is TGTGCCAGCAGTTTCGACAGGGGGCGTCGGGAGCTGTTTTTT.

This clonotype was picked up a small number of times. The rearrangement links TRBV29-1 to TRBJ2-7, with 7 bases that match TRBD2. The CDR3 has 13 amino acids. With 6 bases clipped from V and 6 bases from J, the junction kept 11 bases outside the gene matches. The germline gives CDR1 SQVTM, CDR2 ANQGSEA. The CDR3 is CSVEAGDMVEQYF. The CDR3, as DNA: TGCAGCGTGGAGGCGGGAGATATGGTCGAGCAGTACTTC.

This chain links TRBV30 with TRBJ2-3; 8 bases agree with TRBD1. The CDR3 is 12 residues long. Germline V gene lookup returns CDR1 GTSNPN and CDR2 SVGIG (reference sequence). V was pared by 8 bases and J by 6 bases, with 7 bases of the junction left unmatched. The CDR3 DNA is TGTGCCAGCAGGGGGCTATTGGATACGCAGTATTTT. This translates into CASRGLLDTQYF.

This clonotype was seen at least ten times. The V call is TRBV5-1, the J call TRBJ2-1, with 13 bases matching TRBD2. The germline CDR1 and CDR2 sequences are SGHRS and YFSETQ. The CDR3 extends over 15 amino acids. J gave up 8 bases and V 1 base, and 3 bases lay outside the gene matches. CDR3 sequence (DNA): TGCGCCAGCAGCTTGAATGGACTAGCGGGAGATGAGCAGTTCTTC. It is translated as CASSLNGLAGDEQFF.

This clonotype was seen at least ten times. The rearrangement links TRBV20-1 to TRBJ2-7; D perhaps matches TRBD1 (6 bases). The length of the CDR3 is 14 residues. The germline gives CDR1 DFQATT, CDR2 SNEGSKA (reference sequence). The ends were cut back, 3 bases at V and 0 bases at J, with 12 bases in the middle. Here the CDR3 DNA reads TGCAGTGCTAGTCCGGGACAAAGCTCCTACGAGCAGTACTTC. Translation gives CSASPGQSSYEQYF.